This is a list of T cell receptor beta chains from one sample in a study of blood T cell repertoires in COVID-19. Sequencing used immunoSEQ multiplex PCR; TCRdb keeps in-frame clones, though not all of them. The data hold more than 90,000 clones, with about 80% observed a single time. Source material: peripheral blood. These receptors all come from a human donor in a cohort sampled during active COVID-19. Both conserved end residues are part of each CDR3. D genes are given only for firm matches. Not all rows give a size; the values are once, few, many and, for expanded clones, a class.

14 | TRBJ2-7 | TRBV28 | - | - | TGTGCCAGCAGTGCCGGGAACGCGGCCTACGAGCAGTACTTC | CASSAGNAAYEQYF
19 | TRBJ1-4 | TRBV27 | - | - | TGTGCCAGCAGTTATACCCCACAGGGTCTTTGGGAGAAAAATGAAAAACTGTTTTTT | CASSYTPQGLWEKNEKLFF
14 | TRBJ1-2 | TRBV29-1 | - | - | TGCAGCGTTGTGTCTGCAGGGATTAACTATGGCTACACCTTC | CSVVSAGINYGYTF
16 | TRBJ1-1 | TRBV9 | - | - | TGTGCCAGCAGCGTAGCTACGGCGGTTATGAACACTGAAGCTTTCTTT | CASSVATAVMNTEAFF
13 | TRBJ1-2 | TRBV18 | - | - | TGTGCCAGCTCACCAGGGGCGCACTATGGCTACACCTTC | CASSPGAHYGYTF
13 | TRBJ2-5 | TRBV11-2 | TRBD1 | - | TGTGCCAGCAGCTTAGAGACAGGGGCCGGAACATACTTC | CASSLETGAGTYF
11 | TRBJ1-2 | TRBV2 | TRBD1 | - | TGTGCCACCGGGACAGGGGACGGCTACACCTTC | CATGTGDGYTF
15 | TRBJ2-7 | TRBV6-5 | TRBD2 | - | TGTGCCAGCAGACCCCCGAGCGGGGGTTTAAACGAGCAGTACTTC | CASRPPSGGLNEQYF
15 | TRBJ1-2 | TRBV24-1 | - | - | TGTGCCACCAGTGACGACAGGTCAGCTAACTATGGCTACACCTTC | CATSDDRSANYGYTF
15 | TRBJ1-5 | TRBV6-5 | - | few | TGTGCCAGCAGTTACTCCGGACAGAGGAATCAGCCCCAGCATTTT | CASSYSGQRNQPQHF
14 | TRBJ1-5 | TRBV2 | - | - | TGTGCCAGCAGTGTCGCAGCGAGCAATCAGCCCCAGCATTTT | CASSVAASNQPQHF
14 | TRBJ1-4 | TRBV6-5 | - | - | TGTGCCAGCACCAGGGCCCAGGGTAGAGAAAAACTGTTTTTT | CASTRAQGREKLFF
17 | TRBJ1-3 | TRBV18 | - | once | TGTGCCAGCTCACCACCTACAGGGCCCTTCTCTGGAAACACCATATATTTT | CASSPPTGPFSGNTIYF
15 | TRBJ1-1 | TRBV6-5 | TRBD1 | - | TGTGCCAGCAGTAGGGACAGGGGCGGTAACACTGAAGCTTTCTTT | CASSRDRGGNTEAFF
13 | TRBJ1-1 | TRBV12-5 | - | - | TGTGCTAGTGGTTATCAGGGTTTCACTGAAGCTTTCTTT | CASGYQGFTEAFF
15 | TRBJ1-1 | TRBV27 | TRBD1 | - | TGTGCCAGCAGTTTGACAGGGGCCATGAACACTGAAGCTTTCTTT | CASSLTGAMNTEAFF
15 | TRBJ2-7 | TRBV6-2/TRBV6-3 | TRBD2 | - | TGTGCCAGCAGCGTCGGGCCTAGCGGGAGGTACGAGCAGTACTTC | CASSVGPSGRYEQYF
18 | TRBJ1-3 | TRBV11-2 | - | once | TGTGCCAGCAGCTTAAGGGGAATAGGGGCTAGCTCTGGAAACACCATATATTTT | CASSLRGIGASSGNTIYF
15 | TRBJ1-2 | TRBV27 | TRBD1 | - | TGTGCCAGCAGTCGAACGGACAGGGGCGGCTATGGCTACACCTTC | CASSRTDRGGYGYTF
18 | TRBJ2-2 | TRBV5-6 | TRBD1 | - | TGTGCCAGCAGCTTTGGGGCTGGGACAGCTTCGAACACCGGGGAGCTGTTTTTT | CASSFGAGTASNTGELFF